This T cell receptor (beta chain) was captured by sequencing in a study of vaccination effects on CD4 cells after COVID-19. This clone turned up a few times. The antigen remains unidentified. Overall study findings and caveats: Late post-vaccination samples showed marked contraction of infection- and vaccine-induced clones.

After expansion with viral peptide pools in the ViraFEST assay, antigen-specific CD4+ T cells were sequenced. Isolation of CD4+ T cells took place after about nine days of culture. Recipients of the vaccine had no prior SARS-CoV-2 infection and negative nucleocapsid antibodies. This CDR3 is built from 15 residues. Trimming shortened V by 1 base and J by 7 bases, and 11 bases separated the two germline ends. Germline assignment: CDR1 LGHNA and CDR2 YNFKEQ. TCRdb's table, derived via immunoSEQ multiplex PCR, lists solely in-frame clones and lacks some. This repertoire shows around 55,000 clones, 55% to 75% found once; its top ten account for about a sixth.

The chain recombines TRBV4-2 with TRBJ1-6; possible D gene TRBD1, 5 bases. Sequences were derived from CD4+ T cells from PBMCs cultured with SARS-CoV-2 spike peptides, sampled before COVID-19 vaccination. This TCR was recovered from a human donor who received a COVID-19 vaccine. The CDR3 reads CASSQAGYGNSPLHF. CDR3 nucleotide sequence: TGTGCCAGCAGCCAAGCAGGGTACGGAAATTCACCCCTCCACTTT.